This T cell receptor beta chain was sequenced for a study of cytomegalovirus exposure and HLA in healthy donors (dated by TCRdb to between 2016 and 2019). Study-wide context: An earlier analysis of some 500 of the donors reported approximately 290 Gb of sequence data and 117 million unique TCR beta sequences from 150 million to 200 million T cells. An early release covering around 630 HLA-typed donors comprised roughly 300 gigabases of sequencing data and roughly 85 million unique TCR sequences. Among the roughly 390 genotyped donors, about 83% belonged to the genetic ancestry cluster associated with self-reported Caucasian donors. The study aimed to test whether cataloging public T cell receptors could reveal signatures of past pathogen exposure. The study used immunosequencing to profile the T cell repertoires of 666 subjects and linked those repertoires to cytomegalovirus serostatus. A separate validation cohort of about 110 different subjects was used in addition to the roughly 720-subject first cohort. To predict cytomegalovirus infection status, the study brought together high-throughput TCR immunosequencing, statistical association of individual TCRs with disease status, and machine learning. In a later analysis, previously published TCR beta repertoires from 666 donors were re-analyzed and high-resolution HLA genotyping was added so that TCR occurrence patterns could be studied. Rather than drawing on any new phenotypic data, the later analysis identified candidate immune exposures from TCR beta sequences and the way those sequences occurred across donors. In an earlier analysis of roughly 580 of the donors, high-throughput TCR beta sequencing was used to judge whether each TCR beta V gene segment behaved as functional or pseudogenic. Donor age, sex, ethnicity and CMV serostatus were collected together with the repertoire data. A later genetic analysis took genome-wide SNP genotypes for about three fifths of the roughly 670 donors and used that subset as a discovery cohort. All discovery cohort repertoires had been generated using a single sequencing platform. HLA typing included class I and class II loci at four-digit resolution. Typing coverage varied by locus: 629-630 donors for A, B, C, DRB1 and DQB1; roughly 510 for DQA1; approximately 610 for DPA1; roughly 450 for DPB1. A handful of DR-DQ haplotypes were handled as single units for association and clustering because linkage in the cohort was strong. Among 300 to 450 genotyped donors of the cohort, an average of approximately 230,000 unique TCR beta nucleotide sequences were sequenced per donor, about a sixth of them non-productive.

Receptors were amplified or captured by the immunoSEQ multiplex PCR assay. For the multiplex PCR, a mixture combining 60 forward primers for TCR Vbeta segments and 13 reverse primers for TCR Jbeta segments was used. Amplification of the CDR3 region of rearranged TCR beta genes was performed with a multiplex PCR assay on genomic DNA. The amplified TCR beta libraries were sequenced on the Illumina HiSeq System as 87-base-pair reads. Regarding the original processing steps: A later analysis tallied around 87 million unique TCR beta chains across the approximately 670 repertoires, and about 10 million of those chains were shared by two or more donors. To remove PCR and sequencing errors, raw reads were error-corrected and collapsed into unique sequences using a nearest-neighbor algorithm that merged closely related sequences. Alignment of CDR3 sequences to IMGT reference sequences was used to assign V, D and J gene segments. For a sequence to be retained, a match of at least six nucleotides to both a V gene segment and a J gene segment was required. A rearrangement counted as productive if the CDR3 had no stop codons and remained in frame with V and J, and every other rearrangement counted as non-productive. CDR3 was defined according to IMGT convention as the region running from the second conserved V-encoded cysteine to the conserved J-encoded phenylalanine. Sequences without an unambiguous match to a single V gene segment were excluded from the earlier analysis of 587 of the donors. An earlier analysis of 587 of the donors called V segments functional above 56.7% productive rearrangements and segregating when the between-donor standard deviation exceeded 5%. A statistical classification framework was built to diagnose cytomegalovirus status from the catalog of TCR beta chain sequences. In a later analysis, TCR nucleotide sequences were compared against IMGT/GENE-DB human TR gene sequences so that V and J genes could be assigned. A later analysis assigned CDR3 sequences and most-parsimonious VDJ recombination scenarios with the TCRdist pipeline. In a later analysis, each TCR beta chain was defined by its CDR3 amino acid sequence together with its V-gene family, and reads lacking a unique V-gene family were excluded. A later analysis removed 592 highly shared, low-generation-probability nucleotide sequences to deal with suspected cross-contamination and a sequencing artifact. In a later analysis, a clonal expansion index was calculated for each public chain from normalized within-repertoire ranks of inferred template counts. Generation probabilities in a later analysis came from a VDJ recombination model fitted to out-of-frame rearrangements, and those results were checked against IGoR. In a later analysis, hypergeometric tests were used to score TCR-TCR, TCR-HLA and TCR-CMV co-occurrence, with a repertoire-size bias correction applied to TCR pairs. In a later analysis, false discovery rates were estimated by permuting HLA or CMV assignments 20 times. In a later analysis, co-occurring TCRs were grouped with DBSCAN, and TCRdist sequence similarity was added when clustering was performed within HLA-allele-positive subsets. Repertoires with fewer than 30,000 or more than 120,000 public chains were left out of co-occurrence clustering, as were about five repertoires with anomalous nucleotide sharing. TCRdb provides this immuneACCESS table in a form limited to in-frame rearrangements. Some clones are lacking; in checked studies, under half of them reflect an unresolved V gene, and why the rest are absent is not known. Clone size and the V and J calls come from that table; the DNA yielded D and trimming. Present in this sample are some 200,000 clones, 75% to 85% of which were seen just once. The ten largest clones capture over 2% of the sample.

The cohort comprised fewer than 700 healthy bone marrow donors. At the time of sampling, every cohort member was nominally healthy, though immune exposures that went unrecorded were likely present. The donor tested CMV seronegative and was one of the 352 seronegative cohort members. A peripheral blood sample was collected from each donor, and TCR beta sequencing was performed on peripheral blood mononuclear cells. The Qiagen DNeasy Blood Extraction Kit was used to extract genomic DNA from the blood cell samples. CDR1 and CDR2, looked up from the germline V gene, are LGHNA and YSLEER. The CDR3, cysteine through phenylalanine, is 15 amino acids long. Only the CDR3 portion is preserved as DNA: 45 bases, with reading frame beginning at the first base. This clone has just one count. It has no known antigen specificity. Per-base quality was not reported, and no clone a single base away is much larger than it.

The full study reports these points: When HLA alleles, especially DR and DQ, strongly co-occurred, attributing TCR associations to individual alleles was difficult. A later analysis associated around 16,000 TCR beta sequences with specific HLA alleles at a false discovery rate of 0.05. A further reported finding was that TCR beta sequences accurately predicted the HLA-A and HLA-B alleles for most subjects in the first cohort. Because HLA typing was unavailable for some donors at each locus, only the typed subset was used in association tests. While some public TCRs were present in many individuals, most TCR sequences turned up only very rarely across donors. A later analysis found that HLA-associated TCR beta chains were more clonally expanded and had lower generation probabilities than equally common non-associated chains. V-gene and J-gene trimming of TCR beta chains was associated with a missense DCLRE1C variant in a later genetic analysis, and the association was replicated in an independent cohort. This cohort had only TCR beta chains sequenced, and the lack of alpha or paired-chain data limited which features could be detected. In a later analysis, TCR association rates were found to vary across HLA loci, with the most associated TCRs seen for DRB1 alleles and the fewest for HLA-C alleles. For the cohort, immune exposure information was limited to CMV serostatus. Three of the identified cytomegalovirus-associated TCR beta chains were confirmed in vitro to be specific for cytomegalovirus antigens. A total of fewer than 200 TCR beta chains were listed by the study as associated with cytomegalovirus. A later genetic analysis reported fewer N-insertions in productive TCRs among donors in an Asian-associated ancestry cluster than the approximately 700-donor mean. Linkage disequilibrium might explain the correlated functional status among segregating V segments, but an unknown experimental factor could not be excluded. In a later analysis, most CMV-associated TCR beta chains were found to appear HLA-restricted, with HLA associations seemingly driven largely by CMV exposure. A later analysis reported that several top co-occurrence clusters appeared linked to parvovirus B19, influenza, CMV and Epstein-Barr virus. The presence/absence analyses assumed that sequencing depth was roughly uniform across donors, and that assumption may not be true. Some 16 rarely observed V segments, including chromosome 9 orphons, were excluded from the earlier analysis of several hundred of the donors because counts were too low. The sequencing pipeline was judged likely to have produced a cluster of highly shared sequence variants as a technical artifact. The classifier was reported to diagnose cytomegalovirus status with high specificity and sensitivity in both the original cohort and the validation cohort. The authors suggested that the approach could potentially be extended to other disease states and immunological phenotypes. Because the 87-base-pair reads could not distinguish some IMGT-functional V segments, including TRBV6-2 and TRBV6-3, those segments were excluded. Broadly in line with IMGT annotations, most TCR beta V segments showed up in productive rearrangements about 87% or about 30% of the time in an earlier analysis of several hundred of the donors.

The source of this sequence is a woman aged 45-65 years in good health and CMV-seronegative. Material: PBMCs. The rearranged segments are TRBV4-3 and TRBJ2-5, and 11 junction bases match TRBD2. TRBJ2-7 explains the end of the DNA better; the J call may be wrong. The base sequence is TGCGCCAGCAGCCAAGGACTAGCGGGATTCTACGAGCAGTACTTC. Translated, it gives CASSQGLAGFYEQYF.